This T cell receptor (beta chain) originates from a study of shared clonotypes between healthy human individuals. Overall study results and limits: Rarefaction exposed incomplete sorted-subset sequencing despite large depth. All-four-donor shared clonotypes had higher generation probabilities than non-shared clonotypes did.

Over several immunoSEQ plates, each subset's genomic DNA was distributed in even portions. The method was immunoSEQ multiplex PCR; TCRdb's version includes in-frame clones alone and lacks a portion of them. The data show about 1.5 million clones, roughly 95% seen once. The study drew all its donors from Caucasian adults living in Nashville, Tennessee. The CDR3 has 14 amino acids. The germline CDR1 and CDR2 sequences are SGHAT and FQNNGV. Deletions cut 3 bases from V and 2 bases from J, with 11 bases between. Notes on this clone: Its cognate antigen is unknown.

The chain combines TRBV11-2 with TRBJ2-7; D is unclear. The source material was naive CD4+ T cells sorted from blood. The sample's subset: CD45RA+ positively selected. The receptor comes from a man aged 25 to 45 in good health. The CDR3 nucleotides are TGTGCCAGCAGCTTGTGGACGGAGCCCTACGAGCAGTACTTC. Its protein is CASSLWTEPYEQYF.